This TCR beta chain was captured in a study of blood T cells in healthy people across ages. For the study at large: Capture via template switching afforded approximately one barcoded beta molecule per two T cells.

With a J-beta primer mix and a sample-barcoded 5' primer, a second PCR ran roughly 6 to 11 cycles. MiXCR, applied by TCRdb to the 5' RACE reads, yields one record per CDR3 protein. Of 540,000 or so distinct CDR3 sequences in the sample, more than 45% were seen once. Per the germline V gene, CDR1 is SGHTA and CDR2 is FQGNSA. The trim removed 1 base at V and 5 bases at J, leaving 9 bases unmatched. There are 16 residues in the CDR3. Each donor supplied 7.5 to 10 milliliters of peripheral blood. The clonotype originates from an older man in good health. Material for sequencing was blood. The chain carries TRBV7-2 and TRBJ2-3; 7 bases match TRBD1. CDR3 coding DNA: TGTGCCAGCAGCTTAGTCATCGACAGGGATAGAGATACGCAGTATTTT. Its translation: CASSLVIDRDRDTQYF.